The 25 T cell receptor beta chains listed next were all sequenced from one sample in a study of shared clonotypes between healthy human individuals. Terminally differentiated effector memory CD45RA+ cells were left out of the naive CD8 fraction, which was CD45RO-negative and positively selected for CCR7. The repertoire was sequenced with immunoSEQ multiplex PCR; TCRdb's copy has only in-frame clones and lacks some. This sample carries fewer than 800,000 clones, 92% of them seen once, and the ten largest clones take about 24%. Sequencing used naive CD8+ T cells sorted from blood. Receptors originate from a man aged 25 to 40 in good health.

A note on this clone: This sample also contains other DNA sequences that code for the same CDR3. CDR3 amino acids: CAWSGTYEQYF. Here the CDR3 DNA reads TGTGCCTGGAGTGGGACCTACGAGCAGTACTTC. This chain joins TRBV30 and TRBJ2-7, with D unclear. The V gene's germline CDR1 is GTSNPN and CDR2 SVGIG (reference sequence). V dropped 1 base and J dropped 2 bases, with 3 bases sitting between them. This CDR3 has 11 amino acids.

This rearrangement joins TRBV4-1 to TRBJ2-1; D gene uncertain. The CDR3 runs 14 residues. V was clipped by 3 bases and J by 4 bases, with 10 bases between them. Germline values: CDR1 MGHRA, CDR2 YSYEKL. The CDR3 DNA follows: TGCGCCAGCAGCCATACAACAGAATACAATGAGCAGTTCTTC. Translated, it gives CASSHTTEYNEQFF.

The chain has TRBV2 and TRBJ2-3, with a weak D call TRBD2 (6 bases). The germline V and J ends were trimmed by 5 bases and 6 bases, with 12 bases remaining between them. The CDR3 covers 13 residues. Germline V gene data show CDR1 as SNHLY and CDR2 as FYNNEI. CDR3 in amino acids: CASSRGERDTQYF. DNA for the CDR3: TGTGCCAGCAGTCGCGGGGAAAGGGATACGCAGTATTTT.

V is TRBV5-4 and J is TRBJ2-7, with TRBD1 matching over 10 bases. Germline V gene sequence: CDR1 SGHNT, CDR2 YYREEE (reference sequence). The CDR3 totals 14 residues. V dropped 4 bases and J dropped 6; count of bases not matched to a gene: 7. The CDR3 spells CASSPGTGVGEQYF. CDR3 sequence (DNA): TGTGCCAGCAGCCCTGGGACAGGGGTCGGCGAGCAGTACTTC.

The J gene is TRBJ2-7, the V gene TRBV5-5; 12 bases line up with TRBD2. Germline CDR1 is SGHKS and CDR2 is YYEKEE (reference sequence). The CDR3 is 15 amino acids. The trim removed 7 bases at V and 3 bases at J, leaving 8 bases unmatched. CDR3 residues: CASEPGLAGLYEQYF. The CDR3 DNA is TGTGCCAGCGAACCAGGACTAGCGGGACTCTACGAGCAGTACTTC.

V usage is TRBV4-3 and J usage is TRBJ1-5; D gene uncertain. CDR3 length: 15 residues. Germline loops: CDR1 LGHNA, CDR2 YSLEER. With 0 bases removed from V and 5 bases from J, the gap between germline ends came to 11 bases. CDR3 in amino acids: CASSQDKWIDQPQHF. CDR3 DNA sequence: TGCGCCAGCAGCCAAGATAAGTGGATCGATCAGCCCCAGCATTTT.

CDR3 DNA sequence: TGTGCCAGCAGTTACGGGACAGGGGAACACGAGCAGTACTTC. Protein sequence: CASSYGTGEHEQYF. J is TRBJ2-7 and V is TRBV28, with 10 nucleotides matching TRBD1. Germline V lookup: CDR1 MDHEN, CDR2 SYDVKM. The CDR3 extends over 14 amino acids. After removal of 4 bases from V and 5 bases from J, the junction contained 5 bases not matched to a gene. Combining the CDR3 with reference TRBV28 and TRBJ2-7 gives the whole variable domain DVKVTQSSRYLVKRTGEKVFLECVQDMDHENMFWYRQDPGLGLRLIYFSYDVKMKEKGDIPEGYSVSREKKERFSLILESASTNQTSMYLCASSYGTGEHEQYFGPGTRLTVT.

As concerns this clone: A much bigger clone sits one base away, suggesting this may be a read error. The chain recombines TRBV7-9 with TRBJ1-3, with D uncertain. Germline V CDR1 and CDR2: SEHNR, FQNEAQ (reference sequence). This CDR3 is built from 11 residues. Trimming removed 8 bases from V and 2 bases from J, with 4 bases in between. This chain's CDR3 is CASATGNTIYF. The CDR3 region has the DNA TGTGCCAGCGCTACTGGAAACACCATATATTTT. The variable domain in full, completed from reference TRBV7-9 and TRBJ1-3, reads DTGVSQNPRHKITKRGQNVTFRCDPISEHNRLYWYRQTLGQGPEFLTYFQNEAQLEKSRLLSDRFSAERPKGSFSTLEIQRTEQGDSAMYLCASATGNTIYFGEGSWLTVV.

The gene calls are TRBV5-6 and TRBJ1-1; no reliable D call. This CDR3 has 12 residues. CDR1 SGHDT and CDR2 YYEEEE come from the germline V gene. V shed 7 bases and J shed 4 bases, with 11 bases lying between them. CDR3: CASALGGTEAFF. The DNA of the CDR3 is TGTGCCAGCGCCCTAGGTGGCACTGAAGCTTTCTTT.

For this clone: The sample holds other DNA sequences that translate to the same CDR3. CDR3 DNA: TGTGCCAGCAGTTCTCACACCGGGGAGCTGTTTTTT. Residues: CASSSHTGELFF. This sequence joins TRBV27 and TRBJ2-2; D not certain. Germline V gives CDR1 MNHEY, CDR2 SMNVEV (reference sequence). V lost 4 bases to trimming and J lost 3 bases, with 3 bases between them. The CDR3 has 12 amino acids.

V usage is TRBV5-6 and J usage is TRBJ1-2; D unclear. The CDR3 has 13 residues. V shed 2 bases and J shed 8 bases, with 13 bases lying between them. Germline V gene data show CDR1 as SGHDT and CDR2 as YYEEEE. CDR3 loop: CASSFYAESGYTF. CDR3 in DNA: TGTGCCAGCAGCTTTTATGCGGAGAGCGGCTACACCTTC.

The chain is built from TRBV5-4 and TRBJ2-7; D remains unclear. CDR3 size: 13 residues. Germline CDR1 reads SGHNT; CDR2 reads YYREEE (reference sequence). Trimming left V 0 bases short and J 2 bases short, with 6 bases between. CDR3 sequence: CASSLEGTYEQYF. For the CDR3, the DNA is TGTGCCAGCAGCTTGGAGGGAACCTACGAGCAGTACTTC.

The chain recombines TRBV7-6 with TRBJ2-7; D unclear. Looked up from germline, CDR1 is SGHVS and CDR2 is FNYEAQ. V lost 5 bases to trimming and J lost 3 bases, with 8 bases between them. CDR3 size: 12 residues. The CDR3 DNA reads as TGTGCCAGCAGCCGAGACGGCTACGAGCAGTACTTC. Translated: CASSRDGYEQYF.

The CDR3 DNA sequence: TGTGCCAGCAGTGTCGTAGGGACAGATACGCAGTATTTT. It yields the protein CASSVVGTDTQYF. The rearrangement links TRBV6-1 to TRBJ2-3; no definite D call. Germline V gives CDR1 MNHNS, CDR2 SASEGT. V was shortened by 4 bases and J by 3 bases, with 8 bases between the two germline ends. The CDR3 length is 13 residues.

The V and J genes are TRBV4-1 and TRBJ2-1; D assignment may be TRBD1 or TRBD2 (6 bases each). Germline V gene sequence: CDR1 MGHRA, CDR2 YSYEKL. V lost 5 bases and J lost 7, with 18 bases in between. The CDR3 spans 15 residues. CDR3 sequence: CASSFRRGEVNEQFF. The CDR3 DNA is TGCGCCAGCAGCTTTCGGAGGGGGGAGGTGAATGAGCAGTTCTTC.

This clone was observed a handful of times. CDR3 in DNA: TGTGCCTGGAGCCAGGGGATGAACACTGAAGCTTTCTTT. Its translation is CAWSQGMNTEAFF. The chain joins TRBV30 to TRBJ1-1, with D possibly matching TRBD1 (6 bases). This CDR3 region has 13 residues. The germline V gene has CDR1 GTSNPN and CDR2 SVGIG (reference sequence). V was cut by 3 bases and J by 0 bases, with 8 bases left in between.

V is TRBV11-2 and J is TRBJ2-1; TRBD1 aligns across 7 bases. The J segment lost 5 bases and the V segment lost 0 bases, leaving 7 bases of the junction unmatched. The germline V gene has CDR1 SGHAT and CDR2 FQNNGV. CDR3 length equals 16 residues. For the CDR3, the DNA is TGTGCCAGCAGCTTAGAGATGACAGGGAGCCACAATGAGCAGTTCTTC. Translating gives CASSLEMTGSHNEQFF.

This clone has a single count. This chain connects TRBV6-1 to TRBJ2-7; 8 positions agree with TRBD1. In germline, CDR1 is MNHNS, CDR2 SASEGT. CDR3 length equals 15 residues. Trimming cost V 5 bases and J 3 bases; bases outside gene matches: 9. CDR3 DNA: TGTGCCAGCAGTCCCATGGACAGGGTAGTCTACGAGCAGTACTTC. Translated: CASSPMDRVVYEQYF.

The chain uses TRBV4-1 and TRBJ2-1; D is undetermined. V gave up 1 base and J gave up 6 bases, with 7 bases separating them. The germline V gene encodes CDR1 MGHRA and CDR2 YSYEKL. This CDR3 is 13 amino acids long. The CDR3 loop reads CASSQANGNEQFF. CDR3 bases: TGCGCCAGCAGCCAAGCAAACGGCAATGAGCAGTTCTTC.

The chain is built from TRBV11-2 and TRBJ2-5, with D unresolved. The V end lost 0 bases, the J end lost 5 bases, and 7 bases lay between the germline ends. Per the germline V gene, CDR1 is SGHAT and CDR2 is FQNNGV. The CDR3 has 13 amino acids. Written as DNA, the CDR3 is TGTGCCAGCAGCTTAGAAAAGGAGGAGACCCAGTACTTC. This translates into CASSLEKEETQYF.

The rearrangement uses TRBV6-5 and TRBJ2-7; D not resolved. CDR1 is MNHEY and CDR2 is SVGAGI in the germline V gene. The CDR3 consists of 12 residues. Trimming took off 10 bases at V and 2 bases at J, with 12 bases between the two ends. The CDR3 bases are TGTGCCACCTCAGGTTTAACCTACGAGCAGTACTTC. It encodes CATSGLTYEQYF.

The chain carries TRBV19 and TRBJ2-7, with 8 bases matching TRBD2. CDR3 length equals 15 residues. CDR1 and CDR2 from the germline V gene are LNHDA and SQIVND (reference sequence). Trimming removed 5 bases from V and 4 bases from J; junction bases left unmatched: 10. CDR3 amino acids: CASSLSASGSYEQYF. The CDR3 DNA reads TGTGCCAGTAGTCTATCCGCCAGCGGGAGTTACGAGCAGTACTTC.

The chain has TRBV13 and TRBJ2-3, with D tentatively TRBD1 or TRBD2 (6 bases each). The V end lost 0 bases, the J end lost 1 base, and 14 bases lay between the germline ends. In germline, CDR1 is PRHDT, CDR2 FYEKMQ (reference sequence). This CDR3 comprises 17 residues. The CDR3 protein is CASSLGDSGYGTDTQYF. The CDR3 DNA is TGTGCCAGCAGCTTAGGGGACAGCGGGTATGGCACAGATACGCAGTATTTT.

With regard to this clone: The junction departs from the called germline gene at one end, perhaps through a read error. J is TRBJ1-2 and V is TRBV28; 7 nucleotides line up with TRBD1. Germline V gene sequence: CDR1 MDHEN, CDR2 SYDVKM. The CDR3 has 14 amino acids. As DNA, the CDR3 is TGTGCCAGCAATTTACAGGGGCCTCCAGGAGGCTACACCTTC. Residues: CASNLQGPPGGYTF.

This clone showed up just once. The J gene is TRBJ2-7, the V gene TRBV19, with D hard to call. Germline V gene lookup returns CDR1 LNHDA and CDR2 SQIVND (reference sequence). This CDR3 is built from 13 residues. Trimming took off 5 bases at V and 0 bases at J, with 8 bases between the two ends. The CDR3 protein is CASSVLTSYEQYF. The DNA for the CDR3 is TGTGCCAGTAGTGTTCTAACCTCCTACGAGCAGTACTTC.